This TCR beta chain stems from a study of blood T cell repertoires in COVID-19. CDR3 length: 14 amino acids. Germline V gives CDR1 SGHTA, CDR2 FQGNSA. V was pared by 4 bases and J by 2 bases, with 11 bases between. Enrollees, about 18 to 95 years old, lived in approximately 25 US areas. Using immunoSEQ multiplex PCR, the repertoire was profiled, and TCRdb retains in-frame clones only, with some absent. The sample consists of about 280,000 clones, roughly 87% of them appearing once. The sample taken for sequencing was PBMCs or T cells enriched from blood (not recorded which). V usage is TRBV7-2 and J usage is TRBJ2-5; possible D gene TRBD2, 7 bases. The origin of this receptor is a woman between 35 and 50 years old who had recovered from COVID-19. CDR3 sequence (DNA): TGTGCCAGCAGCTGGGGGGGCACACAAGAGACCCAGTACTTC. It specifies CASSWGGTQETQYF.